This section outlines one T cell receptor beta chain sequence together with its context. Its specificity is not known. TCRdb keeps only in-frame clones here, not all; method: immunoSEQ multiplex PCR. The sample contains roughly 350,000 clones, around 88% of which appear only once. Treatment: some 20 received Ad26.COV2.S at low or high dose, single or two shots; several received placebo; per-sample allocation not given. At day 63 after the first vaccine or placebo injection, samples were drawn. Adults aged 18-55 years in Boston included the donor. SARS-CoV-2 spike from the Wuhan strain was encoded by the vaccine, an Ad26 vector. The sample comes from a study of Ad26.COV2.S vaccination and SARS-CoV-2 variants. Study-wide results and limits: Recipients given vaccine exceeded placebo recipients in spike-specific TCR breadth.

J lost 0 bases, V lost 5 bases, and 13 bases had no gene match. The CDR3 runs 17 residues. Germline loops: CDR1 MNHEY, CDR2 SVGEGT. Sample: peripheral blood, taken in a trial of Ad26.COV2.S vaccine versus placebo. The sequence was collected from a person between 18 and 65 years old who received the Ad26.COV2.S COVID-19 vaccine or a placebo. This rearrangement joins TRBV6-2 or TRBV6-3 to TRBJ2-7; 7 bases map to TRBD1. CDR3 DNA sequence: TGTGCCAGCAGTCAAGGGATCCGGGACAGTCCCTCCTACGAGCAGTACTTC. It codes for CASSQGIRDSPSYEQYF.